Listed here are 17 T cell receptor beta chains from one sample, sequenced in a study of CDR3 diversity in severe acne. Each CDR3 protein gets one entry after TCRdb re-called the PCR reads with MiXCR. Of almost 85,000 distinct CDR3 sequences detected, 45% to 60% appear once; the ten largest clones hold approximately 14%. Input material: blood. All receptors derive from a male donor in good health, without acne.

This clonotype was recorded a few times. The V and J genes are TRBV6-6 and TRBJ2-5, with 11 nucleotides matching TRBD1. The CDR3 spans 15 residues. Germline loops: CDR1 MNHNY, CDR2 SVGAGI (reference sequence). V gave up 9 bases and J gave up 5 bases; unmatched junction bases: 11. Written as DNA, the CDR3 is TGTGCCAGACAGAGGGGACAGGGGGTTTGGGAGACCCAGTACTTC. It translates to CARQRGQGVWETQYF.

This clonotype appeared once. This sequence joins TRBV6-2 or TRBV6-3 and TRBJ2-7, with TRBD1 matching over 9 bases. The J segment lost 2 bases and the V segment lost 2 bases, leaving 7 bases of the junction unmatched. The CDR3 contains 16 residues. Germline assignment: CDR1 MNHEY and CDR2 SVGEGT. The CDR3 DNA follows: TGTGCCAGCAGTTACGGGACAGGGAAGACTCCCTACGAGCAGTACTTC. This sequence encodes CASSYGTGKTPYEQYF.

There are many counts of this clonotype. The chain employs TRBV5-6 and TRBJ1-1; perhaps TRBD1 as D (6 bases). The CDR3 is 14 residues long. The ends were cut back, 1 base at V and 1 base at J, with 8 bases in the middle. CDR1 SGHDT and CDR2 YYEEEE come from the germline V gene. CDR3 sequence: CASSLTRGNTEAFF. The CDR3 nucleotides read TGTGCCAGCAGCTTGACCAGGGGGAACACTGAAGCTTTCTTT.

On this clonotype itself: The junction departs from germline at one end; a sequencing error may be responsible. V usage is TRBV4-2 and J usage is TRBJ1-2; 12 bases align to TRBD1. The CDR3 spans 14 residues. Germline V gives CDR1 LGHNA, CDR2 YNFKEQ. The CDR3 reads CASSHGDRGRGCTF. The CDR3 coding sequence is TGTGCCAGCAGCCATGGGGACAGGGGGCGCGGCTGCACCTTC.

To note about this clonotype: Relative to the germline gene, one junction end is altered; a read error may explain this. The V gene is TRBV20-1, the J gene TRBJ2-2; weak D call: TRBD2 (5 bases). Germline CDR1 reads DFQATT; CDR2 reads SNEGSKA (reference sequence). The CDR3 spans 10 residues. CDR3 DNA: TGCAGTGCTGGTGACGGGGAGCTGCTTTTT. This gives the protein CSAGDGELLF.

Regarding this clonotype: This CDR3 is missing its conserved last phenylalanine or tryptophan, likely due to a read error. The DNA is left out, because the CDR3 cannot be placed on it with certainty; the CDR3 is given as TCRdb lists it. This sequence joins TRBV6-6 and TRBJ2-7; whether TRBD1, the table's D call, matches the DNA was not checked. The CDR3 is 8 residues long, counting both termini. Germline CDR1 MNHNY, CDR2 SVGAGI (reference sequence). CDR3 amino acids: CASSKGTG.

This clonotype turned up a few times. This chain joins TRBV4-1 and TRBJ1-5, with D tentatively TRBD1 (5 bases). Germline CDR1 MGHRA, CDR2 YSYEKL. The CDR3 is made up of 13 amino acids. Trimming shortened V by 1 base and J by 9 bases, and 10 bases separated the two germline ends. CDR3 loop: CASSQAQGLPQHF. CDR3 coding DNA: TGCGCCAGCAGCCAAGCCCAGGGATTGCCCCAGCATTTT.

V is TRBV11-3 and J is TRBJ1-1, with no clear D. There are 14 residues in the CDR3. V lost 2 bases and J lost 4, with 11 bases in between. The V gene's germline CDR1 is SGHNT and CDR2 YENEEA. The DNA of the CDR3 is TGTGCCAGCAGCTTACTCCCCAGTAGCACTGAAGCTTTCTTT. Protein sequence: CASSLLPSSTEAFF.

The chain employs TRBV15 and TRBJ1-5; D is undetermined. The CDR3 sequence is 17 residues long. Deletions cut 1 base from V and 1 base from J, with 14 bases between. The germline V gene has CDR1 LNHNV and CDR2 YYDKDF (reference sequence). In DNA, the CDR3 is TGTGCCACCAGCAGAGGCTTGGACGGCGACAGCAATCAGCCCCAGCATTTT. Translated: CATSRGLDGDSNQPQHF.

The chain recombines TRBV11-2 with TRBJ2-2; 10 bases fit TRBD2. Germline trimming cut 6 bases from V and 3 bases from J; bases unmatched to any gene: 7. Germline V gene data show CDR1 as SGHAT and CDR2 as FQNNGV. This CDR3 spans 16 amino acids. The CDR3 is CASSSLAGVDTGELFF. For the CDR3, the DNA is TGTGCCAGCAGTTCTCTAGCGGGAGTTGACACCGGGGAGCTGTTTTTT.

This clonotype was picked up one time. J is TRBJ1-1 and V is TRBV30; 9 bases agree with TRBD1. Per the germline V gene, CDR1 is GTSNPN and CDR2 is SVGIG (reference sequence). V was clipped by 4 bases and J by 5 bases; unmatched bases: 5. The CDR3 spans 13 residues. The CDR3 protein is CAWMGQGRTEAFF. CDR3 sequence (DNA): TGTGCCTGGATGGGACAGGGACGTACTGAAGCTTTCTTT.

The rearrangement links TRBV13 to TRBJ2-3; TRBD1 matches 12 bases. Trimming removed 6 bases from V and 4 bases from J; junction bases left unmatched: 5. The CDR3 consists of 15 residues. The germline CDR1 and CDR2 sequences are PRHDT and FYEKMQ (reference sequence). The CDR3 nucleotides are TGTGCCAGCAGTTCCGGGACAGGGGGCCCAGATACGCAGTATTTT. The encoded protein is CASSSGTGGPDTQYF.

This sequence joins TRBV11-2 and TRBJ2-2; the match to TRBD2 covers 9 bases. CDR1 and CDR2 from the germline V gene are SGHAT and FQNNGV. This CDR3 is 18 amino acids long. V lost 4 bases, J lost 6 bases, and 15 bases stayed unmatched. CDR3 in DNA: TGTGCCAGCAGCTCCGACTGGGGTAGCGGGGGATCTGCCGGGGAGCTGTTTTTT. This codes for CASSSDWGSGGSAGELFF.

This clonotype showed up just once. CDR3 region: CASSTFPGTGNTIYF. DNA of the CDR3: TGTGCCAGCAGTACCTTCCCCGGGACAGGAAACACCATATATTTT. This chain joins TRBV6-5 and TRBJ1-3; a weak D match, TRBD1 (6 bases). This CDR3 region has 15 residues. Germline V lookup: CDR1 MNHEY, CDR2 SVGAGI. V was cut by 5 bases and J by 4 bases, with 15 bases left in between.

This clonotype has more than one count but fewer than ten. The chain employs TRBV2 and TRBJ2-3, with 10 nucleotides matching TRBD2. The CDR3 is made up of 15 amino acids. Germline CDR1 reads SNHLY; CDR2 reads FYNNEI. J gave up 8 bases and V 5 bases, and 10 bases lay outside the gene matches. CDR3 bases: TGTGCCAGCAGTCAGAATCTAGCGGGAGAGGGTACGCAGTATTTT. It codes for CASSQNLAGEGTQYF.

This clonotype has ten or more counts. The CDR3: CASSEYFATEDHF. The DNA of the CDR3 is TGTGCCAGCAGTGAATATTTTGCCACAGAGGACCACTTT. This rearrangement joins TRBV6-1 to TRBJ1-6; D unclear. From germline, CDR1 is MNHNS and CDR2 SASEGT. V was shortened by 2 bases and J by 18 bases, with 17 bases between the two germline ends. The CDR3 is 13 amino acids.

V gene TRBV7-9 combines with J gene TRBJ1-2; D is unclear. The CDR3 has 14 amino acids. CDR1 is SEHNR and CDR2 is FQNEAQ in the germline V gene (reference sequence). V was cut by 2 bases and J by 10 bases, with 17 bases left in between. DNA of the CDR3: TGTGCCAGCAGCTTATCAACGCTGAGACTAATCTACACCTTC. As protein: CASSLSTLRLIYTF.